Below, 27 T cell receptor beta chains from the same sample are listed, as sequenced in a study of tumour-infiltrating T cells in Burkitt lymphoma. Assay used: immunoSEQ multiplex PCR; TCRdb lists only in-frame clones, some missing. This table holds tens of thousands of clones, approximately 31% found once. The sample was tumor tissue. The receptor source for this set is a human donor with Burkitt lymphoma.

This sequence joins TRBV10-3 and TRBJ2-3, with 10 positions matching TRBD2. This CDR3 is built from 19 residues. Per germline, CDR1 ENHRY and CDR2 SYGVKD. Losses at the gene ends were 5 bases for V and 1 base for J; bases not matched to a gene: 15. The CDR3 is CAISPSASGGPGGTDTQYF. In nucleotides, the CDR3 is TGTGCCATCAGTCCGTCGGCTAGCGGGGGACCGGGGGGCACAGATACGCAGTATTTT.

This CDR3 reads CASSFEGGNIQYF. DNA for the CDR3: TGTGCCAGCAGCTTTGAGGGGGGAAACATTCAGTACTTC. V and J are TRBV7-2 and TRBJ2-4; D assignment may be TRBD1 or TRBD2 (6 bases each). CDR3 size: 13 residues. Germline lookup yields CDR1 SGHTA and CDR2 FQGNSA. Trimming left V 3 bases short and J 6 bases short, with 9 bases between.

The chain links TRBV27 to TRBJ2-3; D ambiguous. Germline V lookup: CDR1 MNHEY, CDR2 SMNVEV (reference sequence). Trimming shortened V by 6 bases and J by 1 base, and 8 bases separated the two germline ends. The CDR3 is 13 residues long. The CDR3 sequence is CASSYYGTDTQYF. The CDR3 DNA sequence: TGTGCCAGCAGCTACTACGGCACAGATACGCAGTATTTT.

The chain carries TRBV20-1 and TRBJ1-2; no clear D. V was shortened by 0 bases and J by 2 bases, with 1 base between the two germline ends. From germline, CDR1 is DFQATT and CDR2 SNEGSKA (reference sequence). The CDR3 covers 11 residues. The CDR3 sequence is CSARENYGYTF. The CDR3 DNA reads TGCAGTGCTAGAGAAAACTATGGCTACACCTTC.

V gene TRBV9 combines with J gene TRBJ2-5, with 8 bases that match TRBD2. Germline V gene lookup returns CDR1 SGDLS and CDR2 YYNGEE. After removal of 4 bases from V and 3 bases from J, the junction contained 5 bases not matched to a gene. The CDR3 consists of 14 residues. The CDR3 region is CASSLSGGEETQYF. Written as DNA, the CDR3 is TGTGCCAGCAGCCTGAGCGGGGGAGAAGAGACCCAGTACTTC.

This clone occurred a few times. The chain recombines TRBV6-1 with TRBJ2-7, with 13 bases fitting TRBD2. This CDR3 contains 15 residues. The junction had 9 bases not matched to a gene; V was cut back by 7 bases and J by 6 bases. Germline-derived CDR1 and CDR2 are MNHNS and SASEGT. CDR3 amino acids: CASIGLAGARSEQYF. The CDR3 DNA reads TGTGCCAGCATAGGACTAGCGGGGGCGCGGTCCGAGCAGTACTTC.

J is TRBJ1-6 and V is TRBV5-1; 9 bases align to TRBD1. The CDR3 has 16 amino acids. Germline values: CDR1 SGHRS, CDR2 YFSETQ. The V and J ends lost 4 bases and 10 bases, in that order; junction bases with no gene match: 12. CDR3 region: CASSTSGTGSGSPLHF. In DNA, the CDR3 is TGCGCCAGCAGCACATCCGGGACAGGGTCGGGATCACCCCTCCACTTT. Combining the CDR3 with reference TRBV5-1 and TRBJ1-6 gives the whole variable domain KAGVTQTPRYLIKTRGQQVTLSCSPISGHRSVSWYQQTPGQGLQFLFEYFSETQRNKGNFPGRFSGRQFSNSRSEMNVSTLELGDSALYLCASSTSGTGSGSPLHFGNGTRLTVT.

This chain joins TRBV19 and TRBJ1-2; D ambiguous. The germline V gene encodes CDR1 LNHDA and CDR2 SQIVND (reference sequence). The CDR3 spans 16 residues. V was trimmed by 2 bases and J by 8 bases, leaving 21 bases between them. The CDR3: CASSITRTGLWSGYTF. The CDR3 DNA is TGTGCCAGTAGTATAACGAGGACCGGTCTGTGGTCCGGCTACACCTTC.

The J gene is TRBJ2-1, the V gene TRBV4-3; D unclear. Germline V gene data show CDR1 as LGHNA and CDR2 as YSLEER. This CDR3 is 14 amino acids long. V lost 5 bases and J 8 bases, leaving 16 bases between the germline ends. CDR3 amino acids: CASSEVVVSDEQFF. Written as DNA, the CDR3 is TGCGCCAGCAGCGAAGTAGTTGTCTCGGATGAGCAGTTCTTC.

On this clone: At one end, the junction sequence differs from germline, possibly due to a read error. The genes are TRBV5-4 and TRBJ2-6; D gene ambiguous. Germline V gene data show CDR1 as SGHNT and CDR2 as YYREEE (reference sequence). CDR3 length: 14 residues. CDR3: CASSLYSGTNVLTF. CDR3 sequence (DNA): TGTGCCAGCAGCTTGTACAGTGGGACCAACGTCCTGACTTTC.

This clone has a handful of counts. The chain has TRBV7-2 and TRBJ1-5; D is ambiguous. V gave up 5 bases and J gave up 3 bases, with 17 bases separating them. Looked up from germline, CDR1 is SGHTA and CDR2 is FQGNSA. The length of the CDR3 is 16 residues. As DNA, the CDR3 is TGTGCCAGCAGCCTTTTGAAGCGCTTAGTCAATCAGCCCCAGCATTTT. Protein product: CASSLLKRLVNQPQHF.

This clone was detected a few times. The chain couples TRBV5-6 to TRBJ2-7, with 7 nucleotides matching TRBD2. Germline CDR1 is SGHDT and CDR2 is YYEEEE. V shed 3 bases and J 6 bases; nucleotides not matched to a gene: 3. The CDR3 extends over 12 amino acids. CDR3 protein: CASSWGGSEQYF. CDR3 DNA sequence: TGTGCCAGCAGCTGGGGGGGGAGCGAGCAGTACTTC.

This clone was seen more than once but under ten times. The chain combines TRBV11-2 with TRBJ1-1; D is undetermined. The CDR3 has 14 residues. Looked up from germline, CDR1 is SGHAT and CDR2 is FQNNGV. Trimming shortened V by 2 bases and J by 1 base, and 8 bases separated the two germline ends. Here the CDR3 reads CASSLIRGNTEAFF. The DNA for the CDR3 is TGTGCCAGCAGCTTAATCCGGGGGAACACTGAAGCTTTCTTT.

This clone was recorded a few times. V gene TRBV30 combines with J gene TRBJ1-2; D is perhaps TRBD1 (5 bases). Germline V gene sequence: CDR1 GTSNPN, CDR2 SVGIG (reference sequence). The V end lost 1 base, the J end lost 8 bases, and 14 bases lay between the germline ends. The CDR3 consists of 13 residues. The CDR3 DNA is TGTGCCTGGAGTGAAGGACACCGCTTCGGCTACACCTTC. This translates into CAWSEGHRFGYTF.

The chain combines TRBV6-6 with TRBJ2-3; D ambiguous. V was clipped by 2 bases and J by 8 bases, with 11 bases between them. In germline, CDR1 is MNHNY, CDR2 SVGAGI (reference sequence). The CDR3 has 13 residues. The CDR3 sequence: CASSYADVGTQYF. CDR3 DNA sequence: TGTGCCAGCAGTTACGCGGACGTGGGTACGCAGTATTTT.

A few counts support this clone. V is TRBV6-1 and J is TRBJ1-5; tentative D call: TRBD1 (6 bases). V was cut by 6 bases and J by 5 bases, with 17 bases left in between. The CDR3 runs to 15 residues. CDR1 and CDR2 from the germline V gene are MNHNS and SASEGT. CDR3 bases: TGTGCCAGCAGGGGATGGGACAACTCCTATCAGCCCCAGCATTTT. Translation gives CASRGWDNSYQPQHF.

This chain links TRBV19 with TRBJ2-7; D is uncertain. The germline V gene encodes CDR1 LNHDA and CDR2 SQIVND (reference sequence). The CDR3 consists of 11 residues. Trimming left V 3 bases short and J 11 bases short, with 11 bases between. CDR3 nucleotide sequence: TGTGCCAGTAGTATCGGAGAGAGTGAGTACTTC. Its protein product is CASSIGESEYF.

V is TRBV6-6 and J is TRBJ2-1; 8 nucleotides line up with TRBD2. The CDR3 is made up of 14 amino acids. The ends lost 7 bases at V and 6 bases at J; junction bases unmatched: 8. In germline, CDR1 is MNHNY, CDR2 SVGAGI (reference sequence). For the CDR3, the DNA is TGTGCCAGCAAGGCCAGCGGGGGAGTCAATGAGCAGTTCTTC. Its translation: CASKASGGVNEQFF.

This CDR3 reads CASSLRRGIVTEAFF. CDR3 nucleotides: TGTGCCAGCAGCTTACGGAGGGGAATCGTCACTGAAGCTTTCTTT. This chain links TRBV11-2 with TRBJ1-1; the D gene is possibly TRBD1 (5 bases). Germline values: CDR1 SGHAT, CDR2 FQNNGV. The CDR3 has 15 residues. Deletions cut 2 bases from V and 4 bases from J, with 14 bases between. Based on the CDR3 plus reference TRBV11-2 and TRBJ1-1, the full variable domain is EAGVAQSPRYKIIEKRQSVAFWCNPISGHATLYWYQQILGQGPKLLIQFQNNGVVDDSQLPKDRFSAERLKGVDSTLKIQPAKLEDSAVYLCASSLRRGIVTEAFFGQGTRLTVV.

This clone was seen more than once but under ten times. The chain uses TRBV6-5 and TRBJ1-1; D ambiguous. V gave up 6 bases and J gave up 1 base, with 6 bases separating them. This CDR3 has 12 amino acids. Germline-derived CDR1 and CDR2 are MNHEY and SVGAGI. CDR3 nucleotides: TGTGCCAGCAGACCGGGGAACACTGAAGCTTTCTTT. It encodes CASRPGNTEAFF.

The rearrangement links TRBV7-9 to TRBJ1-4; 7 nucleotides align to TRBD1. V dropped 8 bases and J dropped 7; count of bases not matched to a gene: 10. The length of the CDR3 is 14 residues. From germline, CDR1 is SEHNR and CDR2 FQNEAQ (reference sequence). The CDR3 loop reads CASARGTEPEKLFF. In DNA, the CDR3 is TGTGCCAGCGCGAGGGGGACAGAACCTGAAAAACTGTTTTTT.

In this sample, this clone turned up a few times. The J gene is TRBJ1-3, the V gene TRBV4-3; a weak D match, TRBD1 (5 bases). V was pared by 4 bases and J by 5 bases, with 15 bases between. The CDR3 extends over 15 amino acids. Germline assignment: CDR1 LGHNA and CDR2 YSLEER. This CDR3 is CASSPAPGGRNTIYF. In nucleotides, the CDR3 is TGCGCCAGCAGCCCCGCGCCGGGGGGACGAAACACCATATATTTT.

This clone was detected only a few times. The V call is TRBV20-1, the J call TRBJ2-5; D is ambiguous. V lost 6 bases and J 4 bases, leaving 6 bases between the germline ends. The length of the CDR3 is 10 residues. Per the germline V gene, CDR1 is DFQATT and CDR2 is SNEGSKA (reference sequence). The CDR3 spells CSANLETQYF. CDR3 coding DNA: TGCAGTGCAAACCTAGAGACCCAGTACTTC.

This clone was detected a few times. The J gene is TRBJ2-5, the V gene TRBV7-9, with 8 positions matching TRBD2. With V trimmed by 4 bases and J by 1 base, 5 bases remained unmatched. The CDR3 length is 15 residues. Per germline, CDR1 SEHNR and CDR2 FQNEAQ (reference sequence). CDR3 protein: CASSSRGALQETQYF. The CDR3 DNA is TGTGCCAGCAGCTCGCGGGGGGCCCTCCAAGAGACCCAGTACTTC.

In this sample, this clone turned up a few times. The chain has TRBV7-2 and TRBJ2-7; D uncertain. This CDR3 spans 14 amino acids. Deletions cut 1 base from V and 4 bases from J, with 11 bases between. The germline V gene has CDR1 SGHTA and CDR2 FQGNSA. The DNA for the CDR3 is TGTGCCAGCAGCTTAGGTACCGGAAGATACGAGCAGTACTTC. It is translated as CASSLGTGRYEQYF.

This clone was counted a few times. The chain links TRBV5-4 to TRBJ2-3, with TRBD2 as a possible D gene (5 bases). V was cut by 6 bases and J by 2 bases, with 10 bases left in between. The V gene's germline CDR1 is SGHNT and CDR2 YYREEE (reference sequence). This CDR3 has 13 residues. The CDR3 loop is CASNLDSTDTQYF. As DNA, the CDR3 is TGTGCCAGCAATCTGGACTCCACAGATACGCAGTATTTT.

CDR3 sequence reads: CASRQIATNEKLFF. Written as DNA, the CDR3 is TGTGCCAGTAGACAAATTGCAACTAATGAAAAACTGTTTTTT. V usage is TRBV19 and J usage is TRBJ1-4; D uncertain. This CDR3 has 14 amino acids. The V and J ends lost 6 bases and 0 bases respectively, with 8 bases between them. Germline CDR1 LNHDA, CDR2 SQIVND (reference sequence).